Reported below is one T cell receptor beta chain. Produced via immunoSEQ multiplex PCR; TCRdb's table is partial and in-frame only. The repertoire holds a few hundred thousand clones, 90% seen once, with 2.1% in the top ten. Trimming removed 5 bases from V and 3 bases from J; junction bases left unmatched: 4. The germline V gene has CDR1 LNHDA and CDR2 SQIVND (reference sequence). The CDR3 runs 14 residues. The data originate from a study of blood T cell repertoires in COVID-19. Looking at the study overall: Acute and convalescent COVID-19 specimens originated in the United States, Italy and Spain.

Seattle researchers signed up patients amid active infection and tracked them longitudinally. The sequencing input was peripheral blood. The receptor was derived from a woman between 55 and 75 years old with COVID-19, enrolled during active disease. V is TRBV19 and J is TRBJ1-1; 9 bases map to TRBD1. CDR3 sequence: CASSPTGGHTEAFF. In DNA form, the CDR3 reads TGTGCCAGTAGTCCAACAGGGGGCCACACTGAAGCTTTCTTT.